This T cell receptor beta chain was captured in a study of cytomegalovirus exposure and HLA in healthy donors. The study ran its PCR with 60 Vbeta and 13 Jbeta primers. The method was immunoSEQ multiplex PCR; TCRdb's version includes in-frame clones alone and lacks a portion of them. The table lists approximately 190,000 clones, 80% of them singletons. Germline trimming cut 3 bases from V and 4 bases from J; bases unmatched to any gene: 8. This CDR3 contains 15 residues. Germline V gene data show CDR1 as SGDLS and CDR2 as YYNGEE. This rearrangement joins TRBV9 to TRBJ1-1, with 8 bases aligning to TRBD1. The sequence came from a man aged 35 to 55 in good health and CMV-seropositive. Sequenced input: PBMCs. The CDR3 protein is CASSASGGEATEAFF. In DNA, the CDR3 is TGTGCCAGCAGCGCCTCAGGGGGCGAAGCCACTGAAGCTTTCTTT.